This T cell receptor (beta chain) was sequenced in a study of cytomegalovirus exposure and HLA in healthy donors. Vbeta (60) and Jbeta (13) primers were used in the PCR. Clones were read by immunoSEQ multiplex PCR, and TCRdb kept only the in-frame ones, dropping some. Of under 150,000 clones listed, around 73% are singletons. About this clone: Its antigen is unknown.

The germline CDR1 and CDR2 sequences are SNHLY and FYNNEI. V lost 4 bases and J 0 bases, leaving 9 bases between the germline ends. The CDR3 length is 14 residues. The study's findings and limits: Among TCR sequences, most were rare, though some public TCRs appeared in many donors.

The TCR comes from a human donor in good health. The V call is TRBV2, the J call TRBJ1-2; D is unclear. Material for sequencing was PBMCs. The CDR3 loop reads CASSVRDSNYGYTF. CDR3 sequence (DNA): TGTGCCAGCAGTGTGAGAGACTCTAACTATGGCTACACCTTC.